This TCR beta chain was sequenced in a study of blood T cell repertoires in COVID-19. Cohort placement rested on clinical history that participants reported themselves. How the authors handled the data: Reference gene primer amplification gave nucleated cell count estimates. Clones were read by immunoSEQ multiplex PCR, and TCRdb kept only the in-frame ones, dropping some. The V and J calls and clone size were taken over from that table, and D and trimming were inferred from the DNA. The sample shows under 200,000 clones, 80% to 90% of them seen only once. The germline gives CDR1 MNHEY, CDR2 SVGAGI. V gave up 3 bases and J gave up 0 bases; unmatched junction bases: 4. CDR3 length: 16 residues.

Sequencing was done on a sample of PBMCs or T cells enriched from blood (not recorded which). The TCR comes from a woman in her 50s in a cohort exposed to, infected with or recovered from COVID-19 (not recorded which). The rearrangement joins TRBV6-5 to TRBJ1-3; 8 nucleotides match TRBD1. CDR3 region: CASSYAGGLSGNTIYF. The DNA of the CDR3 is TGTGCCAGCAGTTATGCAGGGGGCCTCTCTGGAAACACCATATATTTT.